This T cell receptor (beta chain) appears in the sequencing data of a study of shared clonotypes between healthy human individuals. The overall study: Used for every donor were three CD4 naive, three CD4 memory, two CD8 naive and one CD8 memory plate. General study findings and limits: Clonotypes shared by all four sorted-subset donors had higher generation probabilities than non-shared clonotypes.

As for this clone: What it recognizes is unknown.

CDR3 length: 16 amino acids. The V end lost 4 bases, the J end lost 2 bases, and 18 bases lay between the germline ends. Germline CDR1 is LGHNA and CDR2 is YNFKEQ. The assay was carried out at the deep level. Sequencing used immunoSEQ multiplex PCR; TCRdb keeps in-frame clones, though not all of them. The sample includes around 1.5 million clones, 95% to 99% of them seen just once. The sequencing input was naive CD4+ T cells sorted from blood. This sample's subset: CD45RA+ positively selected. J is TRBJ2-7 and V is TRBV4-2; D ambiguous. The receptor was derived from a man aged 25-45 years in good health. CDR3 bases: TGTGCCAGCAGCCCCGCTGTGAGCGACAACACCTACGAGCAGTACTTC. Translating gives CASSPAVSDNTYEQYF.